Listed below are T cell receptor beta chains from one sample, sequenced in a study of blood T cell repertoires in COVID-19. TCRdb keeps only in-frame clones here, not all; method: immunoSEQ multiplex PCR. The table includes about 72,000 clones, less than 90% detected once. Source material: peripheral blood. The receptors derive from a woman at least 80 years old with acute or convalescent COVID-19. Both conserved end residues are trimmed from each CDR3.

v_gene,j_gene,CDR3aa
TRBV5-1,TRBJ1-1,ASSVGGGRTEAF
TRBV3-1/TRBV3-2,TRBJ2-4,ASSQRGQAAN
TRBV24-1,TRBJ1-5,ATSGGRGPNQPQH
TRBV19,TRBJ1-5,ASSIRGQGDQPQH
TRBV30,TRBJ2-3,AWNPGLAFSDTQY
TRBV14,TRBJ2-7,ASSPGTGAFEQY
TRBV18,TRBJ1-2,ASSPMTRYGYT
TRBV7-2,TRBJ1-2,ASSLGATALFNYGYT
TRBV6-5,TRBJ2-1,ASTTSGDYNEQF
TRBV20-1,TRBJ2-7,SASQAGGPHEQY
TRBV27,TRBJ2-7,ASSSVNYEQY
TRBV15,TRBJ1-4,ATSRARGAGEKLF
TRBV4-2,TRBJ1-2,ASSQDQTNGNYGYT
TRBV14,TRBJ2-5,ASSILADQETQY
TRBV6-2/TRBV6-3,TRBJ1-1,ASSYSSARANTEAF
TRBV5-6,TRBJ1-4,ASSFSQGAKLDEKLF
TRBV5-5,TRBJ1-1,ASSFRVVNTEAF
TRBV25-1,TRBJ1-2,ASSEAYGYT
TRBV29-1,TRBJ1-2,SVLTGEVGYT
TRBV21-1,TRBJ2-1,ASSKKILGQGRNEQF
TRBV5-5,TRBJ1-5,ASSLPGSNQPQH
TRBV19,TRBJ2-1,ASSIVSSGSSQF
TRBV10-3,TRBJ1-5,AISDLSNQPQH
TRBV6-4,TRBJ2-3,ASSDSQGWADTQY
TRBV11-3,TRBJ2-5,ASSLPPGTSGSLETQY
TRBV11-3,TRBJ2-2,ASSLGGRNTGELF
TRBV12-3/TRBV12-4,TRBJ1-2,ASSLWTGNGYT
TRBV24-1,TRBJ2-5,ATSDPKGPGLETQY
TRBV3-1/TRBV3-2,TRBJ2-5,ASSQVAGWRETQY
TRBV27,TRBJ1-6,ASSLVWQGDSPLH
TRBV7-9,TRBJ2-7,ASSLDGVGYEQY
TRBV19,TRBJ1-2,ASRRPQGPNYGYT
TRBV11-2,TRBJ2-7,ASSSTSGNYEQY
TRBV7-6,TRBJ2-5,ASSPRIAGQETQY
TRBV6-5,TRBJ2-7,ASSYSDRRYEQY
TRBV3-1/TRBV3-2,TRBJ2-1,ASSQEGLGSSYNEQF
TRBV3-1/TRBV3-2,TRBJ2-1,ASSRDNRLAGANEQF
TRBV5-6,TRBJ2-1,ASRGAGQGDYNEQF
TRBV5-6,TRBJ1-5,ASSRTGEVDQPQH
TRBV3-1/TRBV3-2,TRBJ1-2,ASSQGSISLYGYT
TRBV5-1,TRBJ2-7,ASSLTSGRASYEQY
TRBV20-1,TRBJ2-6,SASRFSGANVLT
TRBV4-1,TRBJ2-2,ASSQVPPGQLNTGELF
TRBV19,TRBJ2-7,ASSGLRASKQY
TRBV6-5,TRBJ1-5,ASSGEGGPNQPQH
TRBV10-2,TRBJ1-5,ASSDTGIVQPQH
TRBV14,TRBJ1-1,ASSQLQLPHTEAF
TRBV18,TRBJ2-1,ASSSDREQF
TRBV5-6,TRBJ1-1,ASSLGTANTEAF
TRBV3-1/TRBV3-2,TRBJ1-1,ASSQDEAGAAF
TRBV21-1,TRBJ1-2,ASKTNRGNYGYT
TRBV5-1,TRBJ2-1,ASSETGGRSYNEQF
TRBV12-3/TRBV12-4,TRBJ2-2,AAQTSNTGELF
TRBV19,TRBJ1-2,ASSIVGQGALGYT
TRBV4-1,TRBJ2-7,ASSQDPREGYEQY
TRBV4-1,TRBJ2-2,ASSPPPGGATGELF
TRBV18,TRBJ2-7,ASSTGAGTGGTYEQY
TRBV30,TRBJ1-2,AAPRQGSIGYT
TRBV7-8,TRBJ1-1,ASSLVGANTEAF